This is a list of T cell receptor beta chains from one sample in a study of blood T cell repertoires in COVID-19. The table came from immunoSEQ multiplex PCR; TCRdb's copy has only in-frame clones and leaves some out. The sample contains fewer than 200,000 clones, roughly 88% of which appear only once. Sequenced sample: peripheral blood. The receptors derive from a man aged 55 to 70 who had recovered from COVID-19. Each CDR3 is given with its conserved first and last residue. The D gene is left open where the match is weak. Only some rows state a clone size, as once, few, many or a class for expanded clones.

clone_size: .; j_call: TRBJ2-1; d_call: .; v_call: TRBV7-2; cdr3_aa: CASSLSAPNEQFF; cdr3_nt: TGTGCCAGCAGCTTAAGTGCGCCCAATGAGCAGTTCTTC
clone_size: few; j_call: TRBJ2-3; d_call: TRBD1; v_call: TRBV5-1; cdr3_aa: CASSLPGTDASTDTQYF; cdr3_nt: TGCGCCAGCAGCTTGCCCGGGACAGATGCTAGCACAGATACGCAGTATTTT
clone_size: few; j_call: TRBJ2-2; d_call: .; v_call: TRBV12-3/TRBV12-4; cdr3_aa: CASTTNTGELFF; cdr3_nt: TGTGCCAGCACGACAAACACCGGGGAGCTGTTTTTT
clone_size: .; j_call: TRBJ1-6; d_call: TRBD1; v_call: TRBV4-1; cdr3_aa: CASSQDSPGGGNSPLHF; cdr3_nt: TGCGCCAGCAGCCAAGATAGCCCAGGGGGTGGGAATTCACCCCTCCACTTT
clone_size: few; j_call: TRBJ1-6; d_call: .; v_call: TRBV24-1; cdr3_aa: CATRLAGRSPLHF; cdr3_nt: TGTGCCACCAGACTAGCAGGTAGGTCACCCCTCCACTTT
clone_size: few; j_call: TRBJ2-2; d_call: .; v_call: TRBV7-8; cdr3_aa: CASSLVTGRNTGELFF; cdr3_nt: TGTGCCAGCAGCTTAGTCACAGGGCGGAACACCGGGGAGCTGTTTTTT
clone_size: .; j_call: TRBJ1-5; d_call: .; v_call: TRBV12-3/TRBV12-4; cdr3_aa: CASRTDDNQPQHF; cdr3_nt: TGTGCCAGTCGGACAGATGATAATCAGCCCCAGCATTTT
clone_size: .; j_call: TRBJ2-2; d_call: .; v_call: TRBV7-3; cdr3_aa: CASSFRNTGELFF; cdr3_nt: TGTGCCAGCAGCTTTAGGAACACCGGGGAGCTGTTTTTT
clone_size: .; j_call: TRBJ2-6; d_call: TRBD2; v_call: TRBV27; cdr3_aa: CASKDLSSGSGANVLTF; cdr3_nt: TGTGCCAGCAAGGACCTCTCTAGCGGCTCTGGGGCCAACGTCCTGACTTTC
clone_size: .; j_call: TRBJ2-3; d_call: .; v_call: TRBV11-3; cdr3_aa: CASSLGRGLDTQYF; cdr3_nt: TGTGCCAGCAGCTTAGGAAGGGGATTGGATACGCAGTATTTT
clone_size: .; j_call: TRBJ2-3; d_call: TRBD2; v_call: TRBV9; cdr3_aa: CASSGTNRLTDTQYF; cdr3_nt: TGTGCCAGCTCGGGGACTAACCGACTTACAGATACGCAGTATTTT
clone_size: .; j_call: TRBJ2-2; d_call: TRBD2; v_call: TRBV19; cdr3_aa: CASEKLAGRTGELFF; cdr3_nt: TGTGCCAGTGAAAAACTAGCGGGGAGAACCGGGGAGCTGTTTTTT
clone_size: once; j_call: TRBJ2-1; d_call: .; v_call: TRBV4-2; cdr3_aa: CASSPTGSTYNEQFF; cdr3_nt: TGTGCCAGCAGCCCAACAGGGTCTACCTACAATGAGCAGTTCTTC
clone_size: .; j_call: TRBJ2-7; d_call: TRBD1; v_call: TRBV15; cdr3_aa: CATSGTGDEQYF; cdr3_nt: TGTGCCACCAGCGGGACAGGGGACGAGCAGTACTTC
clone_size: .; j_call: TRBJ1-1; d_call: .; v_call: TRBV29-1; cdr3_aa: CSVDPSGWTEAFF; cdr3_nt: TGCAGCGTTGACCCGTCAGGGTGGACTGAAGCTTTCTTT
clone_size: once; j_call: TRBJ2-7; d_call: .; v_call: TRBV27; cdr3_aa: CASPRTVSYEQYF; cdr3_nt: TGTGCCAGCCCCCGGACAGTCTCCTACGAGCAGTACTTC
clone_size: .; j_call: TRBJ2-1; d_call: TRBD1; v_call: TRBV3-1/TRBV3-2; cdr3_aa: CASSQLRRDRDWWSYNEQFF; cdr3_nt: TGTGCCAGCAGCCAACTAAGGCGGGACAGGGATTGGTGGTCCTACAATGAGCAGTTCTTC